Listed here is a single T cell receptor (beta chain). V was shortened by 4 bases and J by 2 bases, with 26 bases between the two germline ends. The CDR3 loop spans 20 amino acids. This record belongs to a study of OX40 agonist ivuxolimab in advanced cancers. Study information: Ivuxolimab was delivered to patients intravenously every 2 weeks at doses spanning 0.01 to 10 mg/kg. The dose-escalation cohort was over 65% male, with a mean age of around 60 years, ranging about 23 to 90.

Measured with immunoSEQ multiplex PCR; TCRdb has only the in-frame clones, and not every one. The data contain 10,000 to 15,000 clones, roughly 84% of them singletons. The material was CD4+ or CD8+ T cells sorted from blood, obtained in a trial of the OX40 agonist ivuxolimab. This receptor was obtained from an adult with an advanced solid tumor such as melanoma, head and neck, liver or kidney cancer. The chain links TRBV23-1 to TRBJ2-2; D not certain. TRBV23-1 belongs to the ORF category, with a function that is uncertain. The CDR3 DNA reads TGCGCCAGCAGTCGGCTTAGGACGGGCAGCCCCACGAGAAACACCGGGGAGCTGTTTTTT. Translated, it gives CASSRLRTGSPTRNTGELFF.